This is a list of T cell receptor beta chains from one sample in a study of T cell responses to AZD1222 COVID-19 vaccine. The protocol was immunoSEQ multiplex PCR, while the TCRdb copy is restricted to in-frame clones and leaves out a portion. The sample contains about 200,000 clones, approximately 93% of which appear only once. The sequenced sample was peripheral blood, obtained 28 days after the second AZD1222 dose. The receptors originated from an adult who received the AZD1222 COVID-19 vaccine. Each CDR3 is given with its conserved first and last residue. Fields, in order: CDR3 protein, CDR3 DNA, V gene, D gene, clone size, J gene. D genes are given only for firm matches. Expanded clones get a size class; other rows say once, few or many, or leave the size out.

cdr3_aa: CASSSLGQIYGYTF
cdr3_nt: TGCGCCAGCAGCTCACTGGGACAGATATATGGCTACACCTTC
v_call: TRBV5-1
d_call: TRBD1
clone_size: .
j_call: TRBJ1-2

cdr3_aa: CASREPGGSDEQYF
cdr3_nt: TGTGCCAGCAGGGAGCCAGGGGGTTCCGACGAGCAGTACTTC
v_call: TRBV5-8
d_call: TRBD1
clone_size: .
j_call: TRBJ2-7

cdr3_aa: CASSPTGGNSPLHF
cdr3_nt: TGTGCCAGCAGCCCTACAGGTGGGAATTCACCCCTCCACTTT
v_call: TRBV9
d_call: .
clone_size: once
j_call: TRBJ1-6

cdr3_aa: CASSYYLETEAFF
cdr3_nt: TGTGCCAGCAGTTACTACCTCGAGACTGAAGCTTTCTTT
v_call: TRBV6-5
d_call: .
clone_size: .
j_call: TRBJ1-1

cdr3_aa: CSVESGTGGSFYNEQFF
cdr3_nt: TGCAGCGTTGAATCTGGGACAGGGGGCTCCTTCTACAATGAGCAGTTCTTC
v_call: TRBV29-1
d_call: TRBD1
clone_size: .
j_call: TRBJ2-1

cdr3_aa: CASSYSRVLNTEAFF
cdr3_nt: TGTGCCAGCAGCTACTCCAGGGTCCTTAACACTGAAGCTTTCTTT
v_call: TRBV14
d_call: .
clone_size: .
j_call: TRBJ1-1

cdr3_aa: CASSPRETQYF
cdr3_nt: TGTGCCAGCAGCCCCCGCGAGACCCAGTACTTC
v_call: TRBV5-8
d_call: .
clone_size: .
j_call: TRBJ2-5

cdr3_aa: CATSRNRYTGELFF
cdr3_nt: TGTGCCACCAGCAGAAACAGGTATACCGGGGAGCTGTTTTTT
v_call: TRBV15
d_call: .
clone_size: .
j_call: TRBJ2-2

cdr3_aa: CASSIPTGASGNTIYF
cdr3_nt: TGTGCCAGCAGCATCCCTACAGGGGCCTCTGGAAACACCATATATTTT
v_call: TRBV5-5
d_call: TRBD1
clone_size: .
j_call: TRBJ1-3

cdr3_aa: CASSEGSALNTEAFF
cdr3_nt: TGTGCCAGCAGTGAAGGGTCGGCACTGAACACTGAAGCTTTCTTT
v_call: TRBV6-1
d_call: .
clone_size: .
j_call: TRBJ1-1

cdr3_aa: CASSYGTGGNSPLHF
cdr3_nt: TGTGCCAGCAGCTATGGGACAGGGGGGAATTCACCCCTCCACTTT
v_call: TRBV3-1/TRBV3-2
d_call: TRBD1
clone_size: .
j_call: TRBJ1-6

cdr3_aa: CASSLASSGGAVAGELFF
cdr3_nt: TGCGCCAGCAGCTTGGCTAGTTCCGGGGGCGCTGTCGCCGGGGAGCTGTTTTTT
v_call: TRBV5-1
d_call: .
clone_size: .
j_call: TRBJ2-2

cdr3_aa: CASSLVGDTEAFF
cdr3_nt: TGTGCCAGCAGTTTAGTGGGGGACACTGAAGCTTTCTTT
v_call: TRBV27
d_call: .
clone_size: .
j_call: TRBJ1-1

cdr3_aa: CASSPAGTPSREQYF
cdr3_nt: TGTGCCAGCAGCCCCGCCGGGACCCCCTCCCGGGAGCAGTACTTC
v_call: TRBV7-2
d_call: .
clone_size: .
j_call: TRBJ2-7

cdr3_aa: CASSSGDRMRGYTF
cdr3_nt: TGCGCCAGCAGCTCAGGGGACAGGATGAGGGGCTACACCTTC
v_call: TRBV5-1
d_call: TRBD1
clone_size: .
j_call: TRBJ1-2

cdr3_aa: CASSPATEYSGNTIYF
cdr3_nt: TGTGCCAGCTCACCCGCGACTGAATACTCTGGAAACACCATATATTTT
v_call: TRBV18
d_call: .
clone_size: .
j_call: TRBJ1-3

cdr3_aa: CAWSDGTRNTIYF
cdr3_nt: TGTGCCTGGAGCGACGGGACTCGTAACACCATATATTTT
v_call: TRBV30
d_call: .
clone_size: .
j_call: TRBJ1-3